These T cell receptor beta chains were read from a single sample in a study of T-cell reconstitution after alpha-beta-depleted transplantation in children. TCRdb processed the PCR reads anew with MiXCR; each CDR3 protein has one entry. The profile covers about 490,000 distinct CDR3 sequences, with under 12% appearing a single time and around 2% taken by the ten largest. This specimen consisted of PBMCs, obtained before TCRalphabeta/CD19-depleted stem cell transplant. Receptor source: a child aged 2-15 years with inherited bone marrow failure, due to receive a stem cell transplant. CDR3s include the opening cysteine and the closing phenylalanine or tryptophan. The D gene is left open where the match is weak. Some rows have no size entry. The others give once, few or many, or a class for an expanded clone.

clone_size | j_call | v_call | d_call | cdr3_aa | cdr3_nt
many | TRBJ2-3 | TRBV4-3 | TRBD1 | CASSQGQADTQYF | TGCGCCAGCAGCCAGGGACAGGCAGATACGCAGTATTTT
many | TRBJ1-2 | TRBV5-1 | . | CASSFGGLGYTF | TGCGCCAGCAGCTTCGGGGGTTTGGGCTACACCTTC
. | TRBJ1-2 | TRBV4-1 | . | CASSQSGKSAGYTF | TGCGCCAGCAGCCAAAGTGGAAAGTCAGCGGGCTACACCTTC
many | TRBJ2-7 | TRBV27 | . | CASSLSKGAGTYEQYF | TGTGCCAGCAGTTTATCGAAAGGAGCGGGTACCTACGAGCAGTACTTC
many | TRBJ1-5 | TRBV20-1 | TRBD1 | CSAIPPGQGSQGNQPQHF | TGCAGTGCTATCCCCCCGGGACAGGGGAGCCAGGGCAATCAGCCCCAGCATTTT
few | TRBJ2-2 | TRBV5-1 | TRBD2 | CASSTRTSGNTGELFF | TGCGCCAGCAGCACTCGGACTAGCGGGAACACCGGGGAGCTGTTTTTT
few | TRBJ2-2 | TRBV3-1 | . | CASSRDLNTGELFF | TGTGCCAGCAGCCGAGACTTGAACACCGGGGAGCTGTTTTTT
. | TRBJ2-5 | TRBV6-2/TRBV6-3 | . | CAGSYSDYRNDAQYF | TGTGCCGGCAGTTACTCGGACTACCGAAACGACGCCCAGTACTTC
many | TRBJ2-1 | TRBV10-1 | TRBD2 | CASSESGVPGGTYNEQFF | TGCGCCAGCAGTGAGTCGGGGGTCCCGGGAGGGACCTACAATGAGCAGTTCTTC
many | TRBJ2-3 | TRBV20-1 | TRBD2 | CSASSGRDTDTQYF | TGCAGTGCGAGTAGCGGGAGGGACACAGATACGCAGTATTTT
. | TRBJ2-7 | TRBV6-2/TRBV6-3 | TRBD2 | CASRLAGGDEQYF | TGTGCCAGCAGGCTAGCGGGAGGAGACGAGCAGTACTTC
many | TRBJ2-7 | TRBV29-1 | TRBD1 | CSVVGTENYEQYF | TGCAGCGTTGTGGGGACAGAAAACTACGAGCAGTACTTC
. | TRBJ2-7 | TRBV9 | TRBD1 | CASSVGTGVSEQYF | TGTGCCAGCAGCGTAGGGACAGGGGTATCCGAGCAGTACTTC
many | TRBJ2-1 | TRBV10-3 | . | CAIRGGRQSSYNEQFF | TGTGCCATCAGAGGGGGTAGGCAGAGCTCCTACAATGAGCAGTTCTTC
many | TRBJ1-1 | TRBV29-1 | . | CSVGGQYTEAFF | TGCAGCGTAGGGGGGCAGTACACTGAAGCTTTCTTT
. | TRBJ2-3 | TRBV20-1 | TRBD2 | CSAEGTSRGTDTQYF | TGCAGTGCCGAAGGGACTAGCCGCGGCACAGATACGCAGTATTTT
many | TRBJ2-7 | TRBV5-1 | TRBD2 | CASSPGLAGPLLEQYF | TGCGCCAGCAGCCCGGGACTAGCGGGCCCACTACTCGAGCAGTACTTC
many | TRBJ2-2 | TRBV4-1 | TRBD2 | CASSLLLAGNTGELFF | TGCGCCAGCAGCCTCCTCCTAGCGGGTAACACCGGGGAGCTGTTTTTT
many | TRBJ2-2 | TRBV5-1 | TRBD2 | CASSLVASGSTGELFF | TGCGCCAGCAGCTTGGTGGCTAGCGGGAGTACCGGGGAGCTGTTTTTT
many | TRBJ2-7 | TRBV29-1 | . | CSVKGGGEQYF | TGCAGCGTAAAGGGGGGAGGGGAGCAGTACTTC
few | TRBJ2-5 | TRBV27 | . | CASSFGLGTFQETQYF | TGTGCCAGCAGTTTCGGTCTCGGGACTTTCCAAGAGACCCAGTACTTC
many | TRBJ2-1 | TRBV24-1 | TRBD2 | CATSDSGGSYNEQFF | TGTGCCACCAGTGATAGCGGGGGGTCCTACAATGAGCAGTTCTTC
few | TRBJ1-2 | TRBV7-9 | . | CASSLYRDGYTF | TGTGCCAGCAGCTTATATCGGGATGGCTACACCTTC
few | TRBJ1-6 | TRBV18 | . | CASSPIQKNSPLHF | TGTGCCAGCTCACCGATACAGAAGAATTCACCCCTCCACTTT
many | TRBJ1-1 | TRBV7-2 | . | CASSLVMGNTEAFF | TGTGCCAGCAGCTTAGTTATGGGAAACACTGAAGCTTTCTTT
few | TRBJ1-1 | TRBV5-1 | . | CASSPGGLGVTEAFF | TGCGCCAGCAGCCCGGGGGGGTTGGGGGTCACTGAAGCTTTCTTT
many | TRBJ2-3 | TRBV29-1 | TRBD2 | CSVEEGLASSTDTQYF | TGCAGCGTTGAAGAAGGACTAGCATCAAGCACAGATACGCAGTATTTT
many | TRBJ2-4 | TRBV27 | . | CASSTLGGPDIQYF | TGTGCCAGCAGTACCCTCGGGGGGCCTGACATTCAGTACTTC
many | TRBJ1-2 | TRBV12-3/TRBV12-4 | TRBD1 | CASSSIRDRAHYGYTF | TGTGCCAGCAGCTCCATCCGGGACAGGGCCCACTATGGCTACACCTTC
many | TRBJ2-7 | TRBV27 | . | CASSYQGPGSYEQYF | TGTGCCAGCAGTTATCAAGGCCCCGGCTCCTACGAGCAGTACTTC
. | TRBJ1-3 | TRBV28 | . | CASSFGGYSGNTIYF | TGTGCCAGCAGTTTCGGGGGTTACTCTGGAAACACCATATATTTT
many | TRBJ1-5 | TRBV6-5 | . | CASSSGLNSNQPQHF | TGTGCCAGCAGTTCAGGGCTTAATAGCAATCAGCCCCAGCATTTT
many | TRBJ2-7 | TRBV5-1 | . | CASSSPSPGLAVTSSYEQYF | TGCGCCAGCAGCTCACCTTCTCCCGGTTTAGCGGTTACCAGCTCCTACGAGCAGTACTTC
many | TRBJ2-3 | TRBV18 | TRBD2 | CASSPRLAGGQDTQYF | TGTGCCAGCTCACCACGCCTAGCGGGAGGCCAAGATACGCAGTATTTT
. | TRBJ2-7 | TRBV3-1 | TRBD2 | CASSPKRLAGAEQYF | TGTGCCAGCAGCCCCAAGCGGCTAGCGGGAGCCGAGCAGTACTTC
many | TRBJ2-1 | TRBV5-1 | . | CASSLRSSLNEQFF | TGCGCCAGCAGCTTGCGATCATCCTTAAATGAGCAGTTCTTC
many | TRBJ2-5 | TRBV4-3 | TRBD2 | CASSQGLAGGQETQYF | TGCGCCAGCAGCCAAGGACTAGCGGGAGGTCAAGAGACCCAGTACTTC
few | TRBJ2-3 | TRBV7-8 | . | CASSPRAGRDVIDTQYF | TGTGCCAGCAGCCCCCGGGCAGGGCGGGACGTTATAGATACGCAGTATTTT
many | TRBJ2-2 | TRBV7-8 | TRBD2 | CASSHRLATNTGELFF | TGTGCCAGCAGCCATCGACTAGCTACGAACACCGGGGAGCTGTTTTTT
many | TRBJ2-1 | TRBV5-1 | . | CASSLASSPNEQFF | TGCGCCAGCAGCTTGGCCTCTAGCCCGAATGAGCAGTTCTTC
many | TRBJ2-7 | TRBV20-1 | TRBD1 | CSARRDRVGLSYEQYF | TGCAGTGCTAGGCGGGACAGGGTGGGCCTCTCCTACGAGCAGTACTTC
many | TRBJ2-5 | TRBV12-3/TRBV12-4 | . | CASSPHNIPQYF | TGTGCCAGCAGTCCACATAACATACCCCAGTACTTC
many | TRBJ2-1 | TRBV27 | . | CASSFYRTDNEQFF | TGTGCCAGCAGTTTTTATAGGACGGACAATGAGCAGTTCTTC
. | TRBJ2-4 | TRBV6-1 | TRBD1 | CASSPGTGRAKNIQYF | TGTGCCAGCAGTCCGGGGACAGGGAGAGCCAAAAACATTCAGTACTTC
many | TRBJ2-5 | TRBV29-1 | TRBD1 | CSVGGGEETQYF | TGCAGCGTTGGAGGGGGCGAAGAGACCCAGTACTTC
many | TRBJ2-1 | TRBV6-2/TRBV6-3 | . | CASAVYNEQFF | TGTGCCAGCGCAGTATACAATGAGCAGTTCTTC
. | TRBJ1-5 | TRBV19 | . | CASSIAGFSNQPQHF | TGTGCCAGTAGTATAGCCGGGTTTAGCAATCAGCCCCAGCATTTT
many | TRBJ1-2 | TRBV20-1 | . | CSVHIQQGLSYGYTF | TGCAGTGTCCACATACAACAGGGTTTAAGCTATGGCTACACCTTC
. | TRBJ1-3 | TRBV7-8 | . | CASSLNDIGTKSGNTIYF | TGTGCCAGCAGCTTAAATGATATAGGGACAAAATCTGGAAACACCATATATTTT
many | TRBJ1-6 | TRBV4-3 | TRBD1 | CASSLWTGGDSYNSPLHF | TGCGCCAGCAGCCTATGGACAGGGGGTGACTCCTATAATTCACCCCTCCACTTT
many | TRBJ2-1 | TRBV5-1 | TRBD1 | CASSTGQGGEQFF | TGCGCCAGCAGCACCGGACAGGGCGGTGAGCAGTTCTTC
. | TRBJ2-7 | TRBV4-3 | TRBD2 | CASSQETLAGGGQYF | TGCGCCAGCAGCCAAGAAACACTAGCGGGAGGTGGGCAGTACTTC
many | TRBJ2-5 | TRBV14 | . | CASSQEGAETQYF | TGTGCCAGCAGCCAAGAGGGGGCAGAGACCCAGTACTTC
many | TRBJ1-5 | TRBV27 | . | CASSSDPRGGQPQHF | TGTGCCAGCAGTTCCGACCCCAGGGGTGGTCAGCCCCAGCATTTT
many | TRBJ2-5 | TRBV12-3/TRBV12-4 | TRBD2 | CASSLWTRGETQYF | TGTGCCAGCAGTTTATGGACTAGGGGAGAGACCCAGTACTTC